Sequencing of this T cell receptor (beta chain) was carried out in a study of blood T cell repertoires in COVID-19. V gave up 5 bases and J gave up 7 bases; unmatched junction bases: 7. Germline loops: CDR1 SGHTA, CDR2 FQGTGA. CDR3 size: 15 residues. Per the authors' pipeline: Reference gene primers were amplified, and this amplification served to estimate nucleated cell counts. Generated by immunoSEQ multiplex PCR, the TCRdb table keeps only in-frame clones and is missing some. The V and J calls and clone size come from that table; D and trimming were worked out from the DNA. The profile shows some 80,000 clones, 65% to 90% of them singletons.

Sequenced input: peripheral blood. This rearrangement joins TRBV7-3 to TRBJ2-2; 10 bases are a match to TRBD2. The sequence came from a middle-aged man with COVID-19, enrolled during active disease. The CDR3 spells CASSLLAGANGELFF. Here the CDR3 DNA reads TGTGCCAGCAGCCTTCTAGCGGGAGCTAACGGGGAGCTGTTTTTT.